This T cell receptor beta chain was sequenced for a study of shared clonotypes between healthy human individuals. Notes on the study in general: A generally larger estimated richness was seen in naive subsets than in memory subsets. The sharing of roughly 5% of naive CD4 clonotypes was seen across a handful of donors.

V was clipped by 7 bases and J by 5 bases; unmatched bases: 8. The germline CDR1 and CDR2 sequences are SNHLY and FYNNEI. CDR3 size: 16 residues. Only CD45RO-negative cells positively selected for CCR7 counted as naive CD8 cells, so terminally differentiated effector memory CD45RA+ cells were excluded. Assay execution took place at the deep level. The data were produced by immunoSEQ multiplex PCR, yet TCRdb's version contains in-frame clones alone and is incomplete. The data contain over 2 million clones, about 95% of them singletons. With respect to this clone: Its antigen remains unidentified.

The clonotype originates from a man between 18 and 29 years old in good health. V and J are TRBV2 and TRBJ2-3, with 14 bases aligning to TRBD2. Sample: naive CD8+ T cells sorted from blood. CDR3 protein: CASTRLAGGPKDTQYF. The DNA of the CDR3 is TGTGCCAGCACCCGACTAGCGGGAGGGCCGAAAGATACGCAGTATTTT.